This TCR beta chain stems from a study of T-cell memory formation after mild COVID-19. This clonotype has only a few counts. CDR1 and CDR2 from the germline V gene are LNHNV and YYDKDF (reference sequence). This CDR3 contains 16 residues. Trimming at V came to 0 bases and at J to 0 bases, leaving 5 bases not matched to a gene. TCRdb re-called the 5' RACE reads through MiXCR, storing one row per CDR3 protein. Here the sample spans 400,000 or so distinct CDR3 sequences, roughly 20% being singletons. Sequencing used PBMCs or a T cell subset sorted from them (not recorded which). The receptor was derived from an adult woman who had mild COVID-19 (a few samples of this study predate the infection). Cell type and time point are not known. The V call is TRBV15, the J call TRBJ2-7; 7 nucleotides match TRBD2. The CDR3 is CATSRDLGGVSYEQYF. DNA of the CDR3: TGTGCCACCAGCAGAGATCTGGGGGGGGTCTCCTACGAGCAGTACTTC.